This TCR beta chain was sequenced in a study of pediatric ulcerative colitis. Study results and limitations: Clonal expansions reduced rectal repertoire diversity in acute severe colitis. Repertoires came from total lymphocyte DNA, so rare subsets like regulatory T cells may be missed. Ulcerative colitis patients shared more blood-rectal clones than controls.

Each sample received Survey-level depth of up to 500,000 reads. Assay: immunoSEQ multiplex PCR; the TCRdb copy retains only in-frame clones and omits some. The sample contains roughly 60,000 clones, around 87% of which appear only once. CDR1 and CDR2 (germline): LGHNA, YNFKEQ. V was pared by 1 base and J by 3 bases, with 16 bases between. CDR3 length: 17 amino acids. Note on this clone: Its antigen is unknown.

The material sequenced was blood. The sequence was obtained from a boy aged 5 to 17 who was a control in a study of pediatric ulcerative colitis. The rearrangement links TRBV4-2 to TRBJ2-4, with a weak D call TRBD1 (6 bases). The CDR3 bases are TGTGCCAGCAGCCAAGTGAGAGGGGGATCGGACAAAAACATTCAGTACTTC. Its protein is CASSQVRGGSDKNIQYF.